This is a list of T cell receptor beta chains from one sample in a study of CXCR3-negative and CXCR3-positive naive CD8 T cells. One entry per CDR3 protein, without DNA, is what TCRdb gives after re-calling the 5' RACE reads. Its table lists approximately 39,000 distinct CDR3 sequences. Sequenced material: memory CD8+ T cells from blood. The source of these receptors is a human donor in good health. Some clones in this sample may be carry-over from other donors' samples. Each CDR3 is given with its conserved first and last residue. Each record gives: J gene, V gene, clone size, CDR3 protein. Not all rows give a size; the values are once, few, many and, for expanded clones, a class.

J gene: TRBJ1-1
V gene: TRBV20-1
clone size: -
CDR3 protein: CSAPPRGTLTEAFF

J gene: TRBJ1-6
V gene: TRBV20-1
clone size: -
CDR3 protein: CSAKIGRDNSPLHF

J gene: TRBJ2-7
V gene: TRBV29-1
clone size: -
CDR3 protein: CSARTGENYEQYF

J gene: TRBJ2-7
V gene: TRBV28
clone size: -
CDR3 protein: CASSLSGVGTYEQYF

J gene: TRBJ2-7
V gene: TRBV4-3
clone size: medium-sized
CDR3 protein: CASSQAGLSYEQYF

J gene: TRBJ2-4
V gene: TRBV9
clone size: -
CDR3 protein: CASSGYKNIQYF

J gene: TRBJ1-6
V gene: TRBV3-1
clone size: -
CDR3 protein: CASSQTDRGKTPLHF

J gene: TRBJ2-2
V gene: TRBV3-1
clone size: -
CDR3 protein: CASSQLDRPGELFF

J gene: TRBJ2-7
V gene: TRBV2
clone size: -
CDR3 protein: CASSELGEQYF

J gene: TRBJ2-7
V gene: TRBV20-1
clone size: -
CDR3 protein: CSASPELAYEQYF

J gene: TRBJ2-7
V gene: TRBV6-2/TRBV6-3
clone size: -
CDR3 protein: CASSPGALYEQYF

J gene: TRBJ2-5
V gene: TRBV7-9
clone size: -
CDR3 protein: CASSLTEETQYF

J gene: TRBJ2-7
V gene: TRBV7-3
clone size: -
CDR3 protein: CASSLGRGHEQYF

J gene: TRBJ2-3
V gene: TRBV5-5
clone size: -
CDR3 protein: CASSSLTGGTDTQYF

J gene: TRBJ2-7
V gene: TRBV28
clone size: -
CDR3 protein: CASSLTSYEQYF

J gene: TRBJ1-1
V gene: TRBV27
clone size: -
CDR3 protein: CASSFSRNTEAFF

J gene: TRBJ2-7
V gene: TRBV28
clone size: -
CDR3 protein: CASSFLSPPPGQGFNEQYF

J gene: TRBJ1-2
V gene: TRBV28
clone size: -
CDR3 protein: CASSFYSGQQGYTF

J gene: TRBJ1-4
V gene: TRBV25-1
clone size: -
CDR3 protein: CASSAQQEKLFF

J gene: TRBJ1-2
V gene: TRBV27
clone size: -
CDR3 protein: CASSSTPLGRVGGYTF

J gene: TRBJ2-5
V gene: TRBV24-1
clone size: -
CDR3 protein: CATSDFDGTGKETQYF

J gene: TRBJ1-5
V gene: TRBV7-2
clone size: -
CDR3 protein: CASSSRDRFSNQPQHF

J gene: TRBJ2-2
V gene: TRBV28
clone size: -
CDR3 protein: CASRHRGPGELFF

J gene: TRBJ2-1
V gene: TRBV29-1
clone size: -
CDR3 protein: CSVEDLRGDNEQFF

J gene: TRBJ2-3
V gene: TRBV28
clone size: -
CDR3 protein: CASSLGLAGITDTQYF

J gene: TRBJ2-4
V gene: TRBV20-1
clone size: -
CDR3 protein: CSAIPLGLAGENIQYF

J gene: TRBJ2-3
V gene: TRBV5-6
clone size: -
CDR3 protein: CASAQYTDTQYF

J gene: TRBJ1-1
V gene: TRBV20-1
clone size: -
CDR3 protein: CSARDPAQEVGEAFF

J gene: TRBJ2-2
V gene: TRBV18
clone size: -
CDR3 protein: CASSPTGNTGELFF

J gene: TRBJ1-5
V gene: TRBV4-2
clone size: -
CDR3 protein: CASSQEWDSSQPQHF

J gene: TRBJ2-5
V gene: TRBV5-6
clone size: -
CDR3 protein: CARNKASGGRETQYF

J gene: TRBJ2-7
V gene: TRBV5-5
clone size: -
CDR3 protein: CASSFSRSSYEQYF

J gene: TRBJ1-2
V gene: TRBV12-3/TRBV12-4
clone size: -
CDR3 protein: CASSFVRQGYTF

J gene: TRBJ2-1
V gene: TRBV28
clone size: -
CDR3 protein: CATAGYNEQFF

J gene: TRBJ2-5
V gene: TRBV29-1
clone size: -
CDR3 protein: CSVETGRGIQETQYF

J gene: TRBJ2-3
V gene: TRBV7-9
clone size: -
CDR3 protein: CASSTGTGSGYF

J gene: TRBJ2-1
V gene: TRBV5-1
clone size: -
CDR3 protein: CASRPPGSNNEQFF

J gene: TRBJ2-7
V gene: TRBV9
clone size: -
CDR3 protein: CASSVAGGGSGVYEQYF

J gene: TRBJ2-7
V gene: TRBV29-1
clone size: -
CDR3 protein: CSGYDRLSYEQYF

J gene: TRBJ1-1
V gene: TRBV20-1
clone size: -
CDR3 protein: CSARWTNTDTEAFF

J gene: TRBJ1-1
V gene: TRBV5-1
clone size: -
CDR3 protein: CASSLLDRNTEAFF

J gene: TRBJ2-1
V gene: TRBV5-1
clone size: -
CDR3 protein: CASSLAGGLSEQFF

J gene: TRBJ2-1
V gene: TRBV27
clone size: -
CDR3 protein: CASRDGTGEVNEQFF

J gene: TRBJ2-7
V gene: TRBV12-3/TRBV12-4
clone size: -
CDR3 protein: CASSSGSLYEQYF

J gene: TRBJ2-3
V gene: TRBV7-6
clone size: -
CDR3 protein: CASKETGASTDTQYF

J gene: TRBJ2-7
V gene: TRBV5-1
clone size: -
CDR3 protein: CASSLFGTGDEQYF

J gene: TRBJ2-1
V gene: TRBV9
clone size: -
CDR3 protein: CASSVGTHPGSSYNEQFF

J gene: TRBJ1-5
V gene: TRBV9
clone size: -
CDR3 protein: CASSAGQGYQPQHF

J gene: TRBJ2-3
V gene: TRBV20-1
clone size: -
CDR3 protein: CSVVAGGLPTDTQYF

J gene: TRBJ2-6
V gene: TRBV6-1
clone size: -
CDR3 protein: CASSGEGSGANVLTF

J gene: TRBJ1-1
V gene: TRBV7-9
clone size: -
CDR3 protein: CASSPGQGEVNTEAFF

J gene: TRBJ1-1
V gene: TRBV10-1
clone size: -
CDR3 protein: CASSPTPAWAANTEAFF

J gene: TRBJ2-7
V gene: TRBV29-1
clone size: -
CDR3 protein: CSVAKGSPHGQYF

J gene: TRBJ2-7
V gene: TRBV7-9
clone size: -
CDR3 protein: CASSSAQNRDRAERVSGYEQYF

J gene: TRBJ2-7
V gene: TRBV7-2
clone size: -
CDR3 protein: CASSLGTGQASYEQYF

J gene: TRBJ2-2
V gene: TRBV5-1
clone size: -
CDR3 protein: CASRAGTSGYTGELFF

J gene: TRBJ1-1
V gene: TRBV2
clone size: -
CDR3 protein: CASRRSRNAEEGF

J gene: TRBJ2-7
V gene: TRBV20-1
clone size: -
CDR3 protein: CSVLVGLSYEQYF